This record concerns one TCR beta chain sequence. These data belong to a study of control samples from healthy donors and cancer patients. The CDR3 length is 18 residues. Germline loops: CDR1 MNHEY, CDR2 SVGEGT. V lost 3 bases and J lost 3, with 21 bases in between. TCRdb keeps only in-frame clones here, not all; method: immunoSEQ multiplex PCR. In the table there are 70,000 or so clones, over 65% of which are singletons. The J gene is TRBJ1-5, the V gene TRBV6-2 or TRBV6-3; D remains unclear. The clonotype comes from a woman between 50 and 59 years old with lung cancer. Material for sequencing was PBMCs. CDR3 loop: CASSYRSNTTRVNQPQHF. CDR3 nucleotides: TGTGCCAGCAGTTATAGATCCAATACGACAAGGGTCAATCAGCCCCAGCATTTT.